The sequence of this T cell receptor (beta chain) was determined in a study of chemoradiotherapy in HPV16-positive cancers. At the level of the study: Functional T-cell assays on a couple of HPV16-positive patients' cells defined candidate HPV-specific clones and common TCR motifs. Study-wide results and limits: Candidate HPV-specific clones and E7-related TCR motifs grew in tumor during treatment. In HPV16-positive patients, HPV-responsive T-cell expansion tracked better recurrence-free survival.

Samples were taken several times over chemoradiotherapy. The method was immunoSEQ multiplex PCR; TCRdb's version includes in-frame clones alone and lacks a portion of them. Among some 5,800 clones listed, 73% were seen once. The J segment lost 10 bases and the V segment lost 7 bases, leaving 5 bases of the junction unmatched. The germline CDR1 and CDR2 sequences are SEHNR and FQNEAQ (reference sequence). The CDR3 spans 13 residues. With respect to this clone: Its antigen is unidentified.

The sample was taken from a patient who underwent chemoradiotherapy. The clonotype comes from a human donor with HPV-associated anogenital cancer. The rearrangement links TRBV7-9 to TRBJ1-6; 9 bases agree with TRBD1. The CDR3 spells CASTGTGRSPLHF. CDR3 DNA sequence: TGTGCCAGCACCGGGACAGGGAGATCACCCCTCCACTTT.